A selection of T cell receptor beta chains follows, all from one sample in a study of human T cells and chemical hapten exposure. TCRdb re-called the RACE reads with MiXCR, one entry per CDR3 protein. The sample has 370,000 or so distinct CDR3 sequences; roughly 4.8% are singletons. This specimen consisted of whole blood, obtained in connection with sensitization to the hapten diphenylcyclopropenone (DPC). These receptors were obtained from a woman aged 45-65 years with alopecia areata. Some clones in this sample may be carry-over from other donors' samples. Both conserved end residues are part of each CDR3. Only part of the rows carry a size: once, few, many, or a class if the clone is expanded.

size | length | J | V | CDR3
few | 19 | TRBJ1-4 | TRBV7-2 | CASSLSAGGVKMTNEKLFF
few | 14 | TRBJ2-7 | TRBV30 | CAWSVGGSSYEQYF
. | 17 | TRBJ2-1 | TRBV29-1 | CSVSPGLAPFVYNEQFF
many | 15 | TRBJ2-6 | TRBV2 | CATEEDRAGANVLTF
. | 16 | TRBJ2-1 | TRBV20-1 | CSARGQLRVSYNEQFF
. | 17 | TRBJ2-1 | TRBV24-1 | CATSALPQGGFKNEQFF
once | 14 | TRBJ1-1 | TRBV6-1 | CASSEFAENTEAFF
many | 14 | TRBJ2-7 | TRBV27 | CASSPGTTAYEQYF
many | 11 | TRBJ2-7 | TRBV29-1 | CSVGDTYEQYF
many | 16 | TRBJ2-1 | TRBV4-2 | CASSLRLAGSYNEQFF
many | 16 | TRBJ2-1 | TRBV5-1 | CASSLVPAGGPNEQFF
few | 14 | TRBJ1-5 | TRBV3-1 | CASSLSSSNQPQHF
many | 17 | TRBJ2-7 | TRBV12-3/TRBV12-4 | CASTWGHRSSALREQYF
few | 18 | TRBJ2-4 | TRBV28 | CASSHGTRLIQAKNIQYF
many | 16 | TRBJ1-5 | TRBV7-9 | CASSSSDRASNQPQHF
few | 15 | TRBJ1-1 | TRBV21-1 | CASSSTTGARTEAFF
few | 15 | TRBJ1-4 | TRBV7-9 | CASSSPNGQFEKLFF
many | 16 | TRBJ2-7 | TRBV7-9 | CASSSYRGDGAYEQYF
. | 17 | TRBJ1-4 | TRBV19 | CASSPRDGRAPNEKLFF
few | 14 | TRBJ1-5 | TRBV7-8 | CASRMDNSNQPQHF
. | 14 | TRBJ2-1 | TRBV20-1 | CSAPRRALGNEQFF
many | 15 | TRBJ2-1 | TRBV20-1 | CSAPDPQGGGNEQFF
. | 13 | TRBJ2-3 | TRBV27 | CASSLLSRSAQYF
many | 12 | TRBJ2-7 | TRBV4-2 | CASSRGPDEQYF
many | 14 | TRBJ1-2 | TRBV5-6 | CASSLYSGGNGYTF
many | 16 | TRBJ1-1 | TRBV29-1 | CSAVAGRGPKNTEAFF
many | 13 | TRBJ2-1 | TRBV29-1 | CSVERDTYNEQFF
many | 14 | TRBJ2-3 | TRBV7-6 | CASSQTTGRDTQYF
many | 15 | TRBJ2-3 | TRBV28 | CASSLGQSSTDTQYF
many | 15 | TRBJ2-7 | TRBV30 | CAWSIGGVGPYEQYF
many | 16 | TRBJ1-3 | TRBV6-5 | CASSPYPGPSGNTIYF
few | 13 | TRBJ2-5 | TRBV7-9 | CASSPEGEETQYF
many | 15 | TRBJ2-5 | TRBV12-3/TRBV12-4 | CASSSSGAGVETQYF
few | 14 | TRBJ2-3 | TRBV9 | CASSPIDLLDTQYF
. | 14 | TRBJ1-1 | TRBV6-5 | CASSYSISGTEAFF
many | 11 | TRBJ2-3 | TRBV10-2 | CAVSGSDTQYF
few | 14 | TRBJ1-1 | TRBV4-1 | CASSQERGSTEAFF
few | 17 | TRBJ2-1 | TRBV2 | CASSQLAGALSGDEQFF
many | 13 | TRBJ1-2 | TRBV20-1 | CSAPLLGTYGYTF
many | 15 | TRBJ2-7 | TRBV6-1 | CASSEQLAGGNEQYF
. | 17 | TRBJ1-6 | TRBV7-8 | CASSLADRVQGDSPLHF
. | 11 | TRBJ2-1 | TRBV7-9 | CASMRGYEQFF